This record concerns one T cell receptor (beta chain) sequence. Germline values: CDR1 SQVTM, CDR2 ANQGSEA. V was trimmed by 6 bases and J by 3 bases, leaving 5 bases between them. The CDR3 extends over 10 amino acids. These data belong to a study of blood T cells in healthy people across ages. A sample-barcoded 5' primer and a J-beta primer mix were used in a second PCR of roughly 6 to 11 cycles. TCRdb ran MiXCR on the 5' RACE reads and lists one entry per CDR3 protein. The repertoire holds roughly 800,000 distinct CDR3 sequences, roughly 64% seen once, with roughly 20% in the top ten. The chain carries TRBV29-1 and TRBJ2-5, with D uncertain. This TCR was recovered from a man aged 25 to 45 in good health. The sample was blood. CDR3 protein: CSVGKETQYF. The CDR3 nucleotides are TGCAGCGTGGGGAAAGAGACCCAGTACTTC.